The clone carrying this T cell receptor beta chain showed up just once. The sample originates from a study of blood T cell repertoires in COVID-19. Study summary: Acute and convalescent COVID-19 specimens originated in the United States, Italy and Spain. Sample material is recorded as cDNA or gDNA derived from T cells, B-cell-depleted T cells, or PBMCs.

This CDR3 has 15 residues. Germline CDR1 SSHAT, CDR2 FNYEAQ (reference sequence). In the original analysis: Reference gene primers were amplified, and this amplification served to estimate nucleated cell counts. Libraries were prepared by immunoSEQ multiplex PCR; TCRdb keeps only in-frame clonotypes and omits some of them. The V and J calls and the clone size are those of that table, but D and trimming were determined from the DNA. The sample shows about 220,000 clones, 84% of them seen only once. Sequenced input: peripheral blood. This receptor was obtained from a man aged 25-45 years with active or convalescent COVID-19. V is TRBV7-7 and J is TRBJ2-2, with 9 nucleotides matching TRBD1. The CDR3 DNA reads TGTGCTAGCGGCCCGCGGGACAGGGTGACCGGGGAGCTGTTTTTT. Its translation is CASGPRDRVTGELFF.